These T cell receptor beta chains were read from a single sample in a study of graft-versus-host responses after intestinal transplantation. Profiled with immunoSEQ multiplex PCR; TCRdb holds only in-frame clones, not every one. The table shows about 14,000 clones, with around 29% occurring only once. The sequencing here drew on alloreactive CD4+ T cells from a mixed lymphocyte reaction culture, taken before intestinal transplant. The receptors come from a human patient who received an intestinal transplant. CDR3s include the opening cysteine and the closing phenylalanine or tryptophan. D genes are given only for firm matches. The size entry is marked missing in some rows and otherwise reads once, few, many or a size class.

clone_size	v_call	d_call	j_call	cdr3_nt	cdr3_aa
NA	TRBV6-6	NA	TRBJ1-5	TGTGCCAGCAGGCGACAGGTAGGCGGCAATCAGCCCCAGCATTTT	CASRRQVGGNQPQHF
NA	TRBV6-1	NA	TRBJ1-5	TGTGCCAGCAGTGAATTCAGCTCTACAGGCAATCAGCCCCAGCATTTT	CASSEFSSTGNQPQHF
few	TRBV6-6	NA	TRBJ2-7	TGTGCCAGCAGTTCCCCTGGGTCCTACGAGCAGTACTTC	CASSSPGSYEQYF
NA	TRBV11-2	TRBD1	TRBJ1-5	TGTGCCAGCAGCCTTTCGGGACAGGGTCCTAATCAGCCCCAGCATTTT	CASSLSGQGPNQPQHF
NA	TRBV6-1	NA	TRBJ2-3	TGTGCCAGCAAGACCGTGGGGGGTCGCACAGATACGCAGTATTTT	CASKTVGGRTDTQYF
NA	TRBV2	NA	TRBJ2-2	TGTGCCAGCAGGAGTCAGGGATGGGTCGGGGAGCTGTTTTTT	CASRSQGWVGELFF
few	TRBV4-2	NA	TRBJ2-7	TGTGCCAGCAGCCAAGATAGCTCCTACGAGCAGTACTTC	CASSQDSSYEQYF
NA	TRBV28	NA	TRBJ1-1	TGTGCCAGCAGACTTCCGCGGGGGAACACTGAAGCTTTCTTT	CASRLPRGNTEAFF
NA	TRBV5-1	NA	TRBJ1-2	TGCGCCAGCAGCTTGGGGGATGTCAACTATGGCTACACCTTC	CASSLGDVNYGYTF
NA	TRBV7-3	TRBD2	TRBJ2-1	TGTGCCAGCAGCTTAAATGTACTAGCGGGAGGTGAGCAGTTCTTC	CASSLNVLAGGEQFF
NA	TRBV6-1	NA	TRBJ2-7	TGTGCCAGCAGCTACCGGACAGTCCTTCCCTACGAGCAGTACTTC	CASSYRTVLPYEQYF
NA	TRBV4-1	NA	TRBJ2-1	TGCGCCAGCAGCAAACTGAGGGGGACTGGGGGGCCCTCCTACAATGAGCAGTTCTTC	CASSKLRGTGGPSYNEQFF
NA	TRBV28	TRBD2	TRBJ2-7	TGTGCCAGCATAGCGGGAGACCACTACGAGCAGTACTTC	CASIAGDHYEQYF
few	TRBV7-9	NA	TRBJ2-7	TGTGCCAGCAGCACCTACAGCTACGAGCAGTACTTC	CASSTYSYEQYF
few	TRBV27	NA	TRBJ2-7	TGTGCCAGCAGCCATGGAACAGGTTCCTACGAGCAGTACTTC	CASSHGTGSYEQYF
NA	TRBV12-1	NA	TRBJ1-5	TGTGCCAGCAGCTTAACAGGGGCTGTACAGCCCCAGCATTTT	CASSLTGAVQPQHF
few	TRBV18	NA	TRBJ2-1	TGTGCCAGCTCAACCGACCTAGCGTCAGGGCAGTTCTTC	CASSTDLASGQFF
medium-sized	TRBV5-4	NA	TRBJ1-3	TGTGCCAGCAGCTTGGGGGCTGGAAACACCATATATTTT	CASSLGAGNTIYF
NA	TRBV9	NA	TRBJ1-1	TGTGCCAGCAGCGTAGAAGAGGGGAGGTACACTGAAGCTTTCTTT	CASSVEEGRYTEAFF
few	TRBV21-1	NA	TRBJ2-7	TGTGCCAGCAGCAGTCAAAGCGGAGCATACGAGCAGTACTTC	CASSSQSGAYEQYF
NA	TRBV9	TRBD1	TRBJ2-7	TGTGCCAGCAGCGTAGTTCCAGGGGGCTACGAGCAGTACTTC	CASSVVPGGYEQYF
few	TRBV10-1	NA	TRBJ2-2	TGCGCCAGCAGGGACAAATCGAACACCGGGGAGCTGTTTTTT	CASRDKSNTGELFF
few	TRBV18	NA	TRBJ1-1	TGTGCCAGCTCAGCGAAGGGGCTGGCAGGGCTAAGCACTGAAGCTTTCTTT	CASSAKGLAGLSTEAFF
few	TRBV4-2	NA	TRBJ2-7	TGTGCCAGCAGCCCCCGGGAGATCGACGAGCAGTACTTC	CASSPREIDEQYF
NA	TRBV28	NA	TRBJ1-5	TGTGCCAGCAGTTCCTCGGGGGGGCTGGTGAGCAATCAGCCCCAGCATTTT	CASSSSGGLVSNQPQHF
few	TRBV18	TRBD2	TRBJ2-2	TGTGCCAGCTCACGGACTGGCGGGAGGCCCGGGGAGCTGTTTTTT	CASSRTGGRPGELFF
medium-sized	TRBV5-6	NA	TRBJ2-7	TGTGCCAGCAGCTTGTATTATGGGACCCGGGTTTCGACCTCCTACGAGCAGTACTTC	CASSLYYGTRVSTSYEQYF
NA	TRBV5-5	NA	TRBJ2-7	TGTGCCAGCAGCTTGCTACAGGGAGGCAAAACCTACGAGCAGTACTTC	CASSLLQGGKTYEQYF
NA	TRBV7-3	NA	TRBJ1-1	TGTGCCAGCAGCTTACGGGGGGCCACTGAAGCTTTCTTT	CASSLRGATEAFF
NA	TRBV10-3	NA	TRBJ2-2	TGTGCCATCAGTGAGTCTGGGGGCGGGGAGCTGTTTTTT	CAISESGGGELFF
NA	TRBV2	TRBD2	TRBJ2-3	TGTACCAGTCGACTAGCGGGACACACAGATACGCAGTATTTT	CTSRLAGHTDTQYF
NA	TRBV30	NA	TRBJ2-7	TGTGCCTGGGGAGTGAGCGGGCTTTCGTTGGCCTACGAGCAGTACTTC	CAWGVSGLSLAYEQYF
few	TRBV6-5	NA	TRBJ2-5	TGTGCCAGCAGTCTCGACCGGGAGCTACAAGAGACCCAGTACTTC	CASSLDRELQETQYF
NA	TRBV19	NA	TRBJ2-6	TGTGCCAGTACCTTACACCCGACAGGCGCCTCTGGGGCCAACGTCCTGACTTTC	CASTLHPTGASGANVLTF
few	TRBV5-1	NA	TRBJ1-2	TGCGCCAGCAGCTTGGTTCCAGGCTACGGCTACACCTTC	CASSLVPGYGYTF
NA	TRBV7-2	TRBD1	TRBJ2-7	TGTGCCAGCAGCTTAGCTGGGGGGACAGGGAGCTCCTACGAGCAGTACTTC	CASSLAGGTGSSYEQYF
few	TRBV7-9	TRBD2	TRBJ2-1	TGTGCCAGCAGTTCCGGGACTAGCGGACCCCTATACAATGAGCAGTTCTTC	CASSSGTSGPLYNEQFF
few	TRBV10-1	TRBD2	TRBJ2-1	TGCGCCAGCAGTGAGTCTAGCGGGAGCTCCTACAATGAGCAGTTCTTC	CASSESSGSSYNEQFF
NA	TRBV7-3	TRBD1	TRBJ1-2	TGTGCCAGCAGCTTAAACGGACAGGGTGGAGGGGGCTACACCTTC	CASSLNGQGGGGYTF
once	TRBV30	TRBD2	TRBJ2-1	TGTGCCTGGGCCCTAGCGGGAACTCAGTTCTTC	CAWALAGTQFF
NA	TRBV30	NA	TRBJ1-6	TGTGCCTGGAGTGTTGTAAGGAGCTACCTTAATTCACCCCTCCACTTT	CAWSVVRSYLNSPLHF
few	TRBV30	NA	TRBJ1-6	TGTGCCTGGAGTATGGACTTTTATAATTCACCCCTCCACTTT	CAWSMDFYNSPLHF
NA	TRBV7-2	NA	TRBJ2-1	TGTGCCAGCAGCTTAGGCGGTAGCCCCAACAATGAGCAGTTCTTC	CASSLGGSPNNEQFF